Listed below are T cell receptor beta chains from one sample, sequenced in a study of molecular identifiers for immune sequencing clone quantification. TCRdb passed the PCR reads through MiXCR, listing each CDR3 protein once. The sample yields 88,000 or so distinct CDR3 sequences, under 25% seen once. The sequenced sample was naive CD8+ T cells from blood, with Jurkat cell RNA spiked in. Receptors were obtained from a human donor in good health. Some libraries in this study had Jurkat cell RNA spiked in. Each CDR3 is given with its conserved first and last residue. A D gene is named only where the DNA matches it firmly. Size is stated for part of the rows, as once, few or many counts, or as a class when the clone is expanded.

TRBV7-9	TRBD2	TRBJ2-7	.	TGTGCCAGCAGCCCCAGCGGGGACTTCTACGAGCAGTACTTC	CASSPSGDFYEQYF
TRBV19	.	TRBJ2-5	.	TGTGCCAGTAGCCCCGGTCAGGGGCAGCGGGAGACCCAGTACTTC	CASSPGQGQRETQYF
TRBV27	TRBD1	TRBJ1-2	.	TGTGCCAGCAGTTCCCTGGGGGAGACAGGGGAGGATGGCTACACCTTC	CASSSLGETGEDGYTF
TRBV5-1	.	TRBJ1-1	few	TGCGCCAGCAGCCCCTCAGGGAGTGATGGCACTGAAGCTTTCTTT	CASSPSGSDGTEAFF
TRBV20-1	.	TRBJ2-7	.	TGCAGTGCTTCCGTCGGGACCTACGAGCAGTACTTC	CSASVGTYEQYF
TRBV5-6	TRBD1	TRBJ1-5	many	TGTGCCAGCAGCTTTTCTTCTGAAGGGGGCGGTCAGCCCCAGCATTTT	CASSFSSEGGGQPQHF
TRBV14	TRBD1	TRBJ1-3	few	TGTGCCAGCAGCCCGGTACAGGGGGTCGGTGGAAACACCATATATTTT	CASSPVQGVGGNTIYF
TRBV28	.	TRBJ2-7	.	TGTGCCAGCAGTTTGACAACCTCAATACTGAACGAGCAGTACTTC	CASSLTTSILNEQYF
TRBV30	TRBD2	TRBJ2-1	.	TGTGCCTGGAACCTAGCGGGAGAGCGGAATGAGCGGTTCTTC	CAWNLAGERNERFF
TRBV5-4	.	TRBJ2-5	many	TGTGCCAGCAGCTCAACGAAGCGGTTCCAAGAGACCCAGTACTTC	CASSSTKRFQETQYF
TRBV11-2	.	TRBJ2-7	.	TGTGCCAGCAGCTTAGATCCCGGTTCCCCCTACGAGCAGTACTTC	CASSLDPGSPYEQYF
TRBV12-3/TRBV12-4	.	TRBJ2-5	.	TGTGCCAGCAGTTTCGGGGGGACCCAGTACTTC	CASSFGGTQYF
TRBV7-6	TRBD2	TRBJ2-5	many	TGTGCCAGCAGCGCCGCCGCGGGAGGTTCAGAGACCCAGTACTTC	CASSAAAGGSETQYF
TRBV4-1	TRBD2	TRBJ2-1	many	TGCGCCAGCAGCCAAGACCCTAGCGGGAGCAGTGAGCAGTTCTTC	CASSQDPSGSSEQFF
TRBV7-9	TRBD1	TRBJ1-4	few	TGTGCCAGCAGCAACACAAACAGGGGGATTAATGAAAAACTGTTTTTT	CASSNTNRGINEKLFF
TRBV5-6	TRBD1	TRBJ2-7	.	TGTGCCAGCAGCTTTGGGGACAGAAGCTCCTACGAGCAGTACTTC	CASSFGDRSSYEQYF
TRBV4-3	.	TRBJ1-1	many	TGCGCCAGCAGCCAGGACATTCGTCCGAACACTGAAGCTTTCTTT	CASSQDIRPNTEAFF
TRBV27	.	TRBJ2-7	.	TGTGCCAGCCGGGTATCCGCCGTAAGCGAGCAGTACTTC	CASRVSAVSEQYF
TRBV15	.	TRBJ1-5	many	TGTGCCACCAGCAGAGATCGTGGGCCTCAGCCCCAGCATTTT	CATSRDRGPQPQHF
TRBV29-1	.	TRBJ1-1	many	TGCAGCGTTGAAGGCGGGGGCGCTCCCGAAGCTTTCTTT	CSVEGGGAPEAFF
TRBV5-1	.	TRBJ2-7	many	TGCGCCAGCAGCTTGACAAGCTCCTACGAGCAGTACTTC	CASSLTSSYEQYF
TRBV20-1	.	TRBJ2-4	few	TGCGGTGCTAAAATCAGGGATTTAGCCAAAAACATTCAGTACTTC	CGAKIRDLAKNIQYF
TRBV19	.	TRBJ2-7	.	TGTGCCAGTAGTATTGCCACCGCCTACGAGCAGTACTTC	CASSIATAYEQYF
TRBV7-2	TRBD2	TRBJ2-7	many	TGTGCCAGCAGCCAGACCCGACTTGTAGCGGGCCTTAGGGGCTCCTACGAGCAGTACTTC	CASSQTRLVAGLRGSYEQYF
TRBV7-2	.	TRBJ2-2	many	TGTGCCAGCAGCCACCCCGGGACCGACAACACCGGGGAGCTGTTTTTT	CASSHPGTDNTGELFF
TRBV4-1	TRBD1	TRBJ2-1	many	TGCGCCAGCAGCCATCGACAGGGGGGATACAATGAGCAGTTCTTC	CASSHRQGGYNEQFF
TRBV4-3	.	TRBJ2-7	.	TGCGTCAGCAGCCAAGACCGAACGGTGAGCTCCTACGAGCAGTACTTC	CVSSQDRTVSSYEQYF
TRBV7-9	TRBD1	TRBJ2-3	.	TGTGCCAGCAGCCCGTCTGAGGGGGCTAAAGATACGCAGTGTTTT	CASSPSEGAKDTQCF
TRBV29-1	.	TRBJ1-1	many	TGCGGCCTGGCTGGGGCGCGAGGTACTGAAGCTTTCTTT	CGLAGARGTEAFF
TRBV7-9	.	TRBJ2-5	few	TGTGCCAGCATCGCACCGTTTCCGGCGGGAGAGACCCAGTACTTC	CASIAPFPAGETQYF
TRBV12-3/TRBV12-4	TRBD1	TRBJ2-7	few	TGTGCCAGCAGTGTGCTTGGGACAGGGGTTTCGGAGCAGTACTTC	CASSVLGTGVSEQYF
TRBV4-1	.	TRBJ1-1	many	TGCGCCAGCAGCCAAGACACTCTTGGGGGCACTGAAGCTTTCTTT	CASSQDTLGGTEAFF
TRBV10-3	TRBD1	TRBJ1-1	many	TGTGCCATCAGCCCGACAGGGGGGACTGAAGCTTTCTTT	CAISPTGGTEAFF
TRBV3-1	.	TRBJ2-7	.	TGTGCCAGCAGCCAAGACAGGCCGGCATTCTACGAGCAGTACTTC	CASSQDRPAFYEQYF
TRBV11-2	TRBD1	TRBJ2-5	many	TGTGCCAGCAGCATGAGGGGGCTGGGAGAGACCCAGTACTTC	CASSMRGLGETQYF
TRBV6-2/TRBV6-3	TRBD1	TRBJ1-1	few	TGTGCCAGCAAAAACCTGGACAGGAACAGGAACACTGAAGCTTTCTTT	CASKNLDRNRNTEAFF
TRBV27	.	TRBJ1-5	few	TGTGCCAGCAGTTCAGGCAGGGAGGACAATCAGCCCCAGCATTTT	CASSSGREDNQPQHF
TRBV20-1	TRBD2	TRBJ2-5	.	TGCAGTGCTAGGGGCCTAGCGGGGGGGCCGGTCCAAGAGACCCAGTACTTC	CSARGLAGGPVQETQYF
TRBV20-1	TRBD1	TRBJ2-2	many	TGCAGTGCTAACGACAGGGGGGACACCGGGGAGCTGTTTTTT	CSANDRGDTGELFF
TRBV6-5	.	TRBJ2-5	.	TGTGCCAGCAGTCCTTGGGAGACCCAGTACTTC	CASSPWETQYF
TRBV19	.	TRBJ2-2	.	TGTGCCAGTAGTCCGAGGGTCACCGGGGAGCTGTTTTTT	CASSPRVTGELFF
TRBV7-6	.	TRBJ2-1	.	TGTGCCAGCAGCGTCAACAGCTTTGAGCAGTTCTTC	CASSVNSFEQFF
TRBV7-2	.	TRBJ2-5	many	TGTGCCAGCAGCTTACAGGTCCAAGAGACCCAGTACTTC	CASSLQVQETQYF
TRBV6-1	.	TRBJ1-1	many	TGTGCCAGCAGTCAGAGACAGACTGAAGCTTTCTTT	CASSQRQTEAFF
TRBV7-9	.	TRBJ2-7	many	TGTGCCAGCAGCCCGGAGAACCTCCCCCACGAGCAGTACTTC	CASSPENLPHEQYF
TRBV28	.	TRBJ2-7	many	TGTGCCAGCAGTTCCTCCCCCCCCGATCGAGGATCCTACGAGCAGTACTTC	CASSSSPPDRGSYEQYF
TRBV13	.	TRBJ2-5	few	TGTGCCAGCAGCTTCGGACAGCGGGAGACCCAGTACTTC	CASSFGQRETQYF
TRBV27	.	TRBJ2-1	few	TGTGCCAGCAGTCTAACCATCGGGACTTCCAATGAGCAGTTCTTC	CASSLTIGTSNEQFF
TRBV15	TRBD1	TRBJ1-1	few	TGTGCCACCAGCAAGGACAGGCGGAACACTGAAGCTTTCTTT	CATSKDRRNTEAFF
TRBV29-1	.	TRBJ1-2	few	TGCAGCGTTGAAGTCAGCCCAAACTATGGCTACACCTTC	CSVEVSPNYGYTF
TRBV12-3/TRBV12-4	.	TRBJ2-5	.	TGTGCCAGCAGGGACACCCAAGAGACCCAGTACTTC	CASRDTQETQYF
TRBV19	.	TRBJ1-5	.	TGTGCCACCAATTCCGGGACAACCAATCAGCCCCAGCATTTT	CATNSGTTNQPQHF
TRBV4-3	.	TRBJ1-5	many	TGCGCCAGCAGCCAAGACTCTGTGGGGCAGCCCCAGCATTTT	CASSQDSVGQPQHF
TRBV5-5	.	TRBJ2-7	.	TGTGCCAGCAGCTCCCTTGTTTGGACAGCCTTTACCTACGAGCAGTACTTC	CASSSLVWTAFTYEQYF
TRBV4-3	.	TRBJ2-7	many	TGCGCCAGCAGCCCAGCAGGTAGCTCCTACGAGCAGTACTTC	CASSPAGSSYEQYF
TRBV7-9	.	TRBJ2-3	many	TGTGCCAGCAGCCCAGGGGGGACCTACACAGATACGCAGTATTTT	CASSPGGTYTDTQYF